A single sample gave rise to the 2 T cell receptor beta chains below, sequenced in a study of blood T cell repertoires in COVID-19. Sequencing used immunoSEQ multiplex PCR; TCRdb keeps in-frame clones, though not all of them. Counted here are about 240,000 clones, 87% occurring once; the ten biggest clones make up approximately 2.8%. Input material: PBMCs or T cells enriched from blood (not recorded which). All receptors come from a woman in her 30s with acute COVID-19.

The chain has TRBV5-8 and TRBJ2-3; 9 bases align to TRBD1. Germline-derived CDR1 and CDR2 are SGHTS and YDEGEE. The CDR3 sequence is 15 residues long. J was trimmed by 11 bases and V by 4 bases; bases with no gene match: 14. The CDR3 spells CASSHPGTGQYGQYF. The CDR3 region has the DNA TGTGCCAGCAGCCACCCCGGGACAGGGCAATATGGGCAGTATTTT.

This clone has only one observation. The rearrangement joins TRBV11-2 to TRBJ1-1; possible D gene TRBD1, 6 bases. This CDR3 has 15 amino acids. The ends were cut back, 5 bases at V and 1 base at J, with 14 bases in the middle. Per the germline V gene, CDR1 is SGHAT and CDR2 is FQNNGV. CDR3 bases: TGTGCCAGCAGCCAGGGACAATTGGGGAACACTGAAGCTTTCTTT. Translating it yields CASSQGQLGNTEAFF.